These 17 T cell receptor beta chains originate from one sample sequenced in a study of blood T cell repertoires in COVID-19. Only in-frame clones appear in the TCRdb table, and some are missing; sequencing was by immunoSEQ multiplex PCR. Of about 150,000 clones listed, approximately 85% are singletons. Source material: peripheral blood. These receptors all stem from a man aged 55 to 69 with COVID-19, enrolled during active disease.

The chain combines TRBV19 with TRBJ1-2; D is perhaps TRBD1 (5 bases). Germline V lookup: CDR1 LNHDA, CDR2 SQIVND (reference sequence). The CDR3 length is 14 residues. Trimming pared 7 bases from V and 0 bases from J, leaving 12 bases between. The CDR3 sequence: CASTPAGANYGYTF. The CDR3, as DNA: TGTGCCAGTACCCCCGCGGGGGCTAACTATGGCTACACCTTC.

The V gene is TRBV19, the J gene TRBJ1-5; perhaps TRBD1 as D (6 bases). In germline, CDR1 is LNHDA, CDR2 SQIVND (reference sequence). V was clipped by 7 bases and J by 3 bases, with 19 bases between them. The CDR3 spans 16 residues. The CDR3 loop reads CASTTRSGGANQPQHF. The CDR3 DNA reads as TGTGCCAGTACCACGAGGAGTGGGGGCGCCAATCAGCCCCAGCATTTT.

The chain has TRBV21-1 and TRBJ1-2; the table calls TRBD1, which could not be checked here. TRBV21-1 constitutes a pseudogene. The CDR3 has 17 residues. The CDR3 nucleotides read TGTGCCAGCAGCAAAGATTGGACAGGGAGTTTTTTGGATGGCTACACCTTC. Protein sequence: CASSKDWTGSFLDGYTF.

DNA of the CDR3: TGTGCCACCAGTCCGACAGTGACTAACTATGGCTACACCTTC. The encoded protein is CATSPTVTNYGYTF. This sequence joins TRBV24-1 and TRBJ1-2; possible D gene TRBD1, 5 bases. The CDR3 spans 14 residues. V lost 6 bases to trimming and J lost 0 bases, with 10 bases between them. Germline assignment: CDR1 KGHDR and CDR2 SFDVKD.

The chain joins TRBV7-2 to TRBJ1-6, with D possibly matching TRBD1 (6 bases). Germline V gene sequence: CDR1 SGHTA, CDR2 FQGNSA. The CDR3 is 14 amino acids. V lost 7 bases and J 13 bases, leaving 20 bases between the germline ends. The DNA of the CDR3 is TGTGCCAGCACCCCACAGGGCGTAGGAGTCCCCCTCCACTTT. Translation: CASTPQGVGVPLHF.

V usage is TRBV7-9 and J usage is TRBJ2-5; 8 nucleotides align to TRBD2. The CDR3 length is 18 residues. Looked up from germline, CDR1 is SEHNR and CDR2 is FQNEAQ (reference sequence). Germline trimming cut 1 base from V and 1 base from J; bases unmatched to any gene: 11. The CDR3 protein is CASSLGSGQRGFQETQYF. The CDR3 DNA sequence: TGTGCCAGCAGCTTAGGATCGGGCCAGCGGGGGTTCCAAGAGACCCAGTACTTC.

The gene calls are TRBV11-1 and TRBJ1-1, with a weak D call TRBD1 (6 bases). V was pared by 4 bases and J by 1 base, with 10 bases between. CDR3 size: 14 residues. CDR1 is SGHAT, CDR2 FQDESV, per germline (reference sequence). The CDR3 loop is CASSYYRENTEAFF. In DNA, the CDR3 is TGTGCCAGCAGCTATTACAGGGAGAACACTGAAGCTTTCTTT.

On this clone itself: Other DNA variants within this sample encode the same CDR3. The chain has TRBV19 and TRBJ2-7; TRBD2 matches at 14 bases. The CDR3 loop spans 17 amino acids. The germline CDR1 and CDR2 sequences are LNHDA and SQIVND (reference sequence). The trim removed 4 bases at V and 0 bases at J, leaving 5 bases unmatched. DNA of the CDR3: TGTGCCAGTAGTACCGGGGGACTAGCGGGGGACTCCTACGAGCAGTACTTC. This sequence encodes CASSTGGLAGDSYEQYF.

The CDR3 bases are TGTGCCAGCAGCCGACTGGGTAACACTGAAGCTTTCTTT. Residues: CASSRLGNTEAFF. The genes are TRBV3-1 (or the pseudogene TRBV3-2) and TRBJ1-1, with D unresolved. The V end lost 4 bases, the J end lost 2 bases, and 8 bases lay between the germline ends. Germline values: CDR1 LGHDT, CDR2 YNNKEL (reference sequence). The CDR3 length is 13 residues.

The chain links TRBV3-1 (or the pseudogene TRBV3-2) to TRBJ1-6; maybe TRBD1 (6 bases). With 6 bases removed from V and 13 bases from J, the gap between germline ends came to 16 bases. Germline V CDR1 and CDR2: LGHDT, YNNKEL (reference sequence). The CDR3 sequence is 13 residues long. The CDR3 reads CASRIEPGGPLHF. The CDR3 DNA sequence: TGTGCCAGCAGGATCGAACCGGGGGGCCCCCTCCACTTT.

The chain has TRBV18 and TRBJ2-7; D may be TRBD1 (7 bases). The CDR3 loop spans 14 amino acids. The ends were cut back, 7 bases at V and 1 base at J, with 14 bases in the middle. Looked up from germline, CDR1 is KGHSH and CDR2 is LQKENI. Written as DNA, the CDR3 is TGTGCCAGCTTAGAGGCAGGGGGGTCCTACGAGCAGTACTTC. It encodes CASLEAGGSYEQYF.

The chain recombines TRBV6-2 or TRBV6-3 with TRBJ1-1; D is perhaps TRBD1 (6 bases). The CDR3 loop spans 13 amino acids. Germline assignment: CDR1 MNHEY and CDR2 SVGEGT. V was trimmed by 6 bases and J by 4 bases, leaving 12 bases between them. For the CDR3, the DNA is TGTGCCAGCAGCAGGGGTCCCGGCACTGAAGCTTTCTTT. Translating gives CASSRGPGTEAFF.

The chain combines TRBV6-5 with TRBJ1-2; 8 bases map to TRBD1. V lost 6 bases and J lost 6; bases outside the gene matches: 9. CDR3 size: 14 residues. Germline V lookup: CDR1 MNHEY, CDR2 SVGAGI. CDR3 sequence reads: CASRSGQGNNGYTF. The CDR3, as DNA: TGTGCCAGCAGATCCGGACAGGGTAATAATGGCTACACCTTC.

This clone has just one count. The chain is built from TRBV30 and TRBJ1-4; D is undetermined. Trimming took off 0 bases at V and 0 bases at J, with 5 bases between the two ends. CDR1 is GTSNPN, CDR2 SVGIG, per germline (reference sequence). The CDR3 has 14 amino acids. CDR3 sequence: CAWSVQSTNEKLFF. The DNA for the CDR3 is TGTGCCTGGAGTGTTCAGTCAACTAATGAAAAACTGTTTTTT. The entire variable domain, with the rest obtained from reference TRBV30 and TRBJ1-4, is as follows: SQTIHQWPATLVQPVGSPLSLECTVEGTSNPNLYWYRQAAGRGLQLLFYSVGIGQISSEVPQNLSASRPQDRQFILSSKKLLLSDSGFYLCAWSVQSTNEKLFFGSGTQLSVL.

The chain couples TRBV14 to TRBJ1-2; no reliable D call. CDR1 is SGHDN and CDR2 is FVKESK in the germline V gene. The CDR3 is 11 residues long. Trimming took 8 bases from V and 4 from J, leaving 8 bases between them. As DNA, the CDR3 is TGTGCCAGCCTCGAGGGCTATGGCTACACCTTC. Its translation: CASLEGYGYTF.

The chain is built from TRBV7-6 and TRBJ1-1; D perhaps matches TRBD1 (5 bases). Germline V gene data show CDR1 as SGHVS and CDR2 as FNYEAQ. The V and J ends lost 5 bases and 4 bases respectively, with 14 bases between them. CDR3 size: 14 residues. In DNA, the CDR3 is TGTGCCAGCAGCAGAAAGAATCAGGGCACTGAAGCTTTCTTT. Residues: CASSRKNQGTEAFF.

About this clone: It is unclear where the CDR3 begins or ends on the DNA, so no DNA is shown, and the CDR3 is as TCRdb lists it. This chain joins TRBV9 and TRBJ1-5; the table's D call, TRBD1, has no DNA check behind it. The CDR3 length equals 15 residues, ends included. CDR1 and CDR2 from the germline V gene are SGDLS and YYNGEE. The CDR3 loop is CADPHRGYYCQPQHF.